This entry lists 13 T cell receptor beta chains sequenced from one sample in a study of OX40 agonist ivuxolimab in advanced cancers. Library method: the immunoSEQ multiplex PCR assay. Imported from immuneACCESS, the table was reduced by TCRdb to in-frame sequences with V and J called. These copies leave out some clones; in studies compared against another copy, an unresolved V gene accounts for under half, and the cause of the remainder is not known. The sample records tens of thousands of clones, roughly 90% of which are singletons. Together, the top ten hold around 2.7% of the sample. This specimen consisted of CD4+ or CD8+ T cells sorted from blood, obtained in a trial of the OX40 agonist ivuxolimab. These receptors came from an adult with an advanced solid tumor such as melanoma, head and neck, liver or kidney cancer.

The V call is TRBV19, the J call TRBJ2-3; 10 bases are a match to TRBD2. CDR1 is LNHDA and CDR2 is SQIVND in the germline V gene (reference sequence). This CDR3 comprises 15 residues. After removal of 6 bases from V and 5 bases from J, the junction contained 8 bases not matched to a gene. The CDR3 bases are TGTGCCAGTAGAAATAGCGGGAGGACAGTAGATACGCAGTATTTT. It codes for CASRNSGRTVDTQYF.

The count of this clone is one. CDR3 coding DNA: TGCGCCAGCAGTTTACGGGGAAGTCGAATTTCTAGGGAAAACATTCAGTACTTC. Residues: CASSLRGSRISRENIQYF. V gene TRBV5-1 combines with J gene TRBJ2-4; tentatively, D is TRBD2 (5 bases). V gave up 5 bases and J gave up 5 bases, with 26 bases separating them. In germline, CDR1 is SGHRS, CDR2 YFSETQ. The CDR3 has 18 amino acids.

The V and J genes are TRBV5-1 and TRBJ2-1; no firm D call. Germline CDR1 and CDR2: SGHRS and YFSETQ. The CDR3 extends over 17 amino acids. The V end was cut by 4 bases, the J end by 0 bases, with 17 bases between. CDR3 nucleotides: TGCGCCAGCAGCCCTGCGCGCGAGCTTTACTCCTACAATGAGCAGTTCTTC. This encodes CASSPARELYSYNEQFF.

The gene calls are TRBV5-1 and TRBJ2-2; 12 bases fit TRBD2. Trimming cost V 4 bases and J 4 bases; bases outside gene matches: 14. CDR1 is SGHRS and CDR2 is YFSETQ in the germline V gene. The CDR3 extends over 19 amino acids. CDR3 loop: CASSPPSGRALGVTGELFF. The CDR3 nucleotides read TGCGCCAGCAGCCCGCCTAGCGGGAGGGCCCTCGGTGTCACCGGGGAGCTGTTTTTT. Variable domain in full (rest from reference TRBV5-1 and TRBJ2-2): KAGVTQTPRYLIKTRGQQVTLSCSPISGHRSVSWYQQTPGQGLQFLFEYFSETQRNKGNFPGRFSGRQFSNSRSEMNVSTLELGDSALYLCASSPPSGRALGVTGELFFGEGSRLTVL.

This clone was counted once. This rearrangement joins TRBV27 to TRBJ1-1, with 8 bases identical to TRBD1. This CDR3 contains 13 residues. The junction had 8 bases not matched to a gene; V was cut back by 7 bases and J by 7 bases. Germline V gene lookup returns CDR1 MNHEY and CDR2 SMNVEV (reference sequence). The CDR3 spells CASTTSGGSEAFF. In DNA form, the CDR3 reads TGTGCCAGCACTACCTCAGGGGGCAGTGAAGCTTTCTTT.

The chain joins TRBV5-4 to TRBJ2-3; 8 bases match TRBD2. The germline V gene has CDR1 SGHNT and CDR2 YYREEE (reference sequence). After removal of 7 bases from V and 0 bases from J, the junction contained 7 bases not matched to a gene. CDR3 length: 15 amino acids. CDR3 sequence: CASFRGGTSTDTQYF. The CDR3 nucleotides read TGTGCCAGCTTTCGGGGGGGGACTAGCACAGATACGCAGTATTTT.

CDR3 loop: CASSRIGAYGAYNEQFF. The CDR3 DNA sequence: TGTGCCAGCAGTCGAATAGGAGCGTATGGTGCCTACAATGAGCAGTTCTTC. The V call is TRBV2, the J call TRBJ2-1; D unresolved. Germline lookup yields CDR1 SNHLY and CDR2 FYNNEI. The CDR3 consists of 17 residues. Deletions cut 5 bases from V and 2 bases from J, with 19 bases between.

The rearrangement joins TRBV28 to TRBJ1-1; D might be TRBD1 (6 bases). The length of the CDR3 is 13 residues. V was clipped by 6 bases and J by 7 bases, with 15 bases between them. CDR1 is MDHEN and CDR2 is SYDVKM in the germline V gene. CDR3 region: CASRSTGSHEAFF. In DNA, the CDR3 is TGTGCCAGCAGGTCCACAGGGTCACATGAAGCTTTCTTT.

The rearrangement uses TRBV7-6 and TRBJ2-3; a weak D match, TRBD1 (5 bases). The CDR3 loop spans 15 amino acids. In germline, CDR1 is SGHVS, CDR2 FNYEAQ. V lost 4 bases, J lost 1 base, and 12 bases lay in between. CDR3: CASSSQTVGTDTQYF. The CDR3 nucleotides read TGTGCCAGCAGCTCCCAGACAGTTGGCACAGATACGCAGTATTTT.

The V and J genes are TRBV10-3 and TRBJ2-3; TRBD2 agrees at 9 bases. CDR3 length: 17 residues. CDR1 is ENHRY and CDR2 is SYGVKD in the germline V gene. V was pared by 10 bases and J by 4 bases, with 18 bases of the junction left unmatched. This CDR3 reads CATSPHIIAGEADTQYF. The CDR3 region has the DNA TGTGCCACCAGCCCCCACATAATAGCGGGAGAAGCAGATACGCAGTATTTT.

This clone appeared once. The V and J genes are TRBV18 and TRBJ2-7, with 10 bases fitting TRBD1. Germline CDR1 reads KGHSH; CDR2 reads LQKENI. V lost 3 bases and J lost 5; bases outside the gene matches: 4. This CDR3 spans 14 amino acids. The CDR3 coding sequence is TGTGCCAGCTCACCGGACAGGGGGATAAACGAGCAGTACTTC. Its translation is CASSPDRGINEQYF. Combining the CDR3 with reference TRBV18 and TRBJ2-7 gives the whole variable domain NAGVMQNPRHLVRRRGQEARLRCSPMKGHSHVYWYRQLPEEGLKFMVYLQKENIIDESGMPKERFSAEFPKEGPSILRIQQVVRGDSAAYFCASSPDRGINEQYFGPGTRLTVT.

The rearrangement links TRBV27 to TRBJ2-1; 13 positions match TRBD2. The junction had 7 bases not matched to a gene; V was cut back by 7 bases and J by 10 bases. Germline CDR1 reads MNHEY; CDR2 reads SMNVEV (reference sequence). The CDR3 spans 14 residues. The CDR3 region has the DNA TGTGCCAGCACTAGGACTAGCGGGAGCTACGAGCAGTTCTTC. It codes for CASTRTSGSYEQFF.

The V gene is TRBV5-5, the J gene TRBJ1-4; D might be TRBD1 (5 bases). The V end lost 2 bases, the J end lost 5 bases, and 10 bases lay between the germline ends. Germline CDR1 reads SGHKS; CDR2 reads YYEKEE (reference sequence). The CDR3 length is 14 residues. DNA of the CDR3: TGTGCCAGCAGCTTCGACAGTGTAAATGAAAAACTGTTTTTT. It translates to CASSFDSVNEKLFF.